This T cell receptor (beta chain) derives from a study of OX40 agonist ivuxolimab in advanced cancers. Study as a whole: The mean age was roughly 60 years, ranging from about 20 to 85, with about 87% of participants male.

Assay used: immunoSEQ multiplex PCR; TCRdb lists only in-frame clones, some missing. This table has about 49,000 clones, roughly 85% appearing once. Trimming took 0 bases from V and 2 from J, leaving 8 bases between them. Germline V gene sequence: CDR1 MNHNY, CDR2 SVGAGI (reference sequence). The CDR3 has 14 residues. This TCR came from an adult with an advanced solid tumor such as melanoma, head and neck, liver or kidney cancer. The material was CD4+ or CD8+ T cells sorted from blood, obtained in a trial of the OX40 agonist ivuxolimab. This chain uses TRBV6-6 with TRBJ2-7; no clear D gene. CDR3: CASSYSPQPYEQYV. The CDR3 DNA follows: TGTGCCAGCAGTTACTCTCCACAGCCCTACGAGCAGTACGTC.